One and the same sample provided the 18 T cell receptor beta chains below, sequenced in a study of Tregs in tolerant kidney transplant recipients. The nonmyeloablative bone marrow transplants came from related graft donors, with transient mixed chimerism. Measured with immunoSEQ multiplex PCR; TCRdb has only the in-frame clones, and not every one. The repertoire consists of tens of thousands of clones, with 80% to 95% occurring once and the leading ten covering 1.6%. This material consisted of CD4+ T cells from blood (PBMCs), taken 12 months after the transplant. These TCRs come from a human patient who received a combined kidney and bone marrow transplant. Some of the T cells might come from the graft donor.

This sequence joins TRBV6-7 and TRBJ1-5; no definite D call. TRBV6-7 is known as an ORF, though its function is uncertain. V lost 5 bases to trimming and J lost 8 bases, with 7 bases between them. This CDR3 has 11 residues. The CDR3 protein is CASSPPKPQHF. The DNA of the CDR3 is TGTGCCAGCAGTCCCCCTAAGCCCCAGCATTTT.

The chain joins TRBV7-8 to TRBJ1-2; no clear D. Deletions cut 5 bases from V and 5 bases from J, with 12 bases between. The CDR3 totals 13 residues. Germline assignment: CDR1 SGHVS and CDR2 FQNEAQ. The CDR3 DNA sequence: TGTGCCAGCAGCGTAGGGAGAGGATATGGCTACACCTTC. The encoded protein is CASSVGRGYGYTF.

This clone occurred once. V and J are TRBV19 and TRBJ2-7, with TRBD1 identical over 10 bases. The J call may be wrong; the DNA end is better matched by TRBJ2-1. The germline V gene encodes CDR1 LNHDA and CDR2 SQIVND (reference sequence). The CDR3 runs 14 residues. CDR3 in amino acids: CASSTGQGHNEQFF. DNA for the CDR3: TGTGCCAGTAGTACGGGACAGGGGCACAATGAGCAGTTCTTC.

The chain carries TRBV2 and TRBJ2-1, with D maybe TRBD2 (5 bases). The V end lost 6 bases, the J end lost 8 bases, and 14 bases lay between the germline ends. There are 13 residues in the CDR3. Germline lookup yields CDR1 SNHLY and CDR2 FYNNEI. CDR3 DNA sequence: TGTGCCAGCAGAGCGGATCTTACCCATGAGCAGTTCTTC. It specifies CASRADLTHEQFF.

The chain carries TRBV9 and TRBJ2-2; D is unclear. This CDR3 contains 13 residues. Looked up from germline, CDR1 is SGDLS and CDR2 is YYNGEE. Trimming left V 0 bases short and J 6 bases short, with 6 bases between. CDR3 sequence (DNA): TGTGCCAGCAGCGTAGGGGCGCCCGGGGAGCTGTTTTTT. It is translated as CASSVGAPGELFF.

This clone has only one observation. The junction departs from germline at one end; a sequencing error may be responsible. This CDR3 is also generated by other DNA sequences in the sample. This rearrangement joins TRBV5-1 to TRBJ1-6; D not resolved. The length of the CDR3 is 13 residues. Germline assignment: CDR1 SGHRS and CDR2 YFSETQ. CDR3 protein: CASSLVRNSPLHF. DNA for the CDR3: TGCGCCAGCAGCTTGGTCAGGAATTCCCCCCTCCACTTT.

The chain uses TRBV7-2 and TRBJ2-7; a possible D gene is TRBD1 (6 bases). CDR3 length: 15 amino acids. The ends were cut back, 5 bases at V and 0 bases at J, with 14 bases in the middle. CDR1 SGHTA and CDR2 FQGNSA come from the germline V gene. For the CDR3, the DNA is TGTGCCAGCAGCGAGGGACACCCGAGCTCCTACGAGCAGTACTTC. Translated, it gives CASSEGHPSSYEQYF.

In DNA form, the CDR3 reads TGCGCCAGCAGCCAGCGACCGGGACAGAACTACGAGCAGTACTTC. Its translation is CASSQRPGQNYEQYF. The rearrangement links TRBV5-1 to TRBJ2-7; 7 nucleotides align to TRBD1. The CDR3 contains 15 residues. Per the germline V gene, CDR1 is SGHRS and CDR2 is YFSETQ. J lost 3 bases, V lost 4 bases, and 10 bases had no gene match.

The sample holds a few counts of this clone. CDR3 amino acids: CANEPRDRGYEQYF. The DNA of the CDR3 is TGTGCCAACGAACCACGGGACAGGGGTTACGAGCAGTACTTC. This chain links TRBV5-8 with TRBJ2-7; 10 nucleotides line up with TRBD1. J gave up 4 bases and V 9 bases, and 10 bases lay outside the gene matches. CDR3 length equals 14 residues. From germline, CDR1 is SGHTS and CDR2 YDEGEE.

This sequence joins TRBV30 and TRBJ1-2; D may be TRBD1 (6 bases). V dropped 8 bases and J dropped 4 bases, with 17 bases sitting between them. The CDR3 has 13 residues. Germline V CDR1 and CDR2: GTSNPN, SVGIG (reference sequence). This chain's CDR3 is CARGEQGSYGYTF. The CDR3, as DNA: TGTGCCAGGGGCGAACAGGGCTCCTATGGCTACACCTTC.

The chain uses TRBV20-1 and TRBJ2-7; D perhaps matches TRBD1 (5 bases). Germline lookup yields CDR1 DFQATT and CDR2 SNEGSKA (reference sequence). The CDR3 has 10 amino acids. V lost 3 bases, J lost 6 bases, and 6 bases lay in between. CDR3 nucleotide sequence: TGCAGTGCTAGGGGGCTCGAGCAGTACTTC. This gives the protein CSARGLEQYF.

V gene TRBV18 combines with J gene TRBJ2-4; D gene ambiguous. Germline CDR1 reads KGHSH; CDR2 reads LQKENI. Deletions cut 5 bases from V and 2 bases from J, with 4 bases between. The length of the CDR3 is 12 residues. Here the CDR3 DNA reads TGTGCCAGCTCAACATCCAAAAACATTCAGTACTTC. Amino acids: CASSTSKNIQYF. The full variable domain, completed using reference TRBV18 and TRBJ2-4, is NAGVMQNPRHLVRRRGQEARLRCSPMKGHSHVYWYRQLPEEGLKFMVYLQKENIIDESGMPKERFSAEFPKEGPSILRIQQVVRGDSAAYFCASSTSKNIQYFGAGTRLSVL.

The J gene is TRBJ2-7, the V gene TRBV7-9; no clear D. V lost 5 bases, J lost 6 bases, and 14 bases lay in between. Germline V gene sequence: CDR1 SEHNR, CDR2 FQNEAQ (reference sequence). The CDR3 runs 13 residues. CDR3 in DNA: TGTGCCAGCAGCCCTGGCTGGGCGCTCGAGCAGTACTTC. Protein sequence: CASSPGWALEQYF.

The V and J genes are TRBV30 and TRBJ2-3; TRBD2 matches at 10 bases. CDR1 is GTSNPN, CDR2 SVGIG, per germline (reference sequence). V dropped 2 bases and J dropped 5; count of bases not matched to a gene: 7. The CDR3 covers 15 residues. The CDR3 DNA reads TGTGCCTGGAGTCCGGCTAGCGGGAGACAAGATACGCAGTATTTT. Its translation is CAWSPASGRQDTQYF.

The chain joins TRBV20-1 to TRBJ2-3; TRBD1 matches 9 bases. CDR3 size: 11 residues. Germline CDR1 and CDR2: DFQATT and SNEGSKA (reference sequence). CDR3 nucleotide sequence: TGCAGGGGACAGGGTGGAGATACGCAGTATTTT. Translation: CRGQGGDTQYF.

This rearrangement joins TRBV27 to TRBJ2-7; the D is unclear. Germline loops: CDR1 MNHEY, CDR2 SMNVEV (reference sequence). The CDR3 consists of 15 residues. The ends were cut back, 5 bases at V and 4 bases at J, with 18 bases in the middle. The CDR3 sequence: CASSRQDRSEYEQYF. CDR3 nucleotide sequence: TGTGCCAGCAGTCGACAAGATCGGTCTGAGTACGAGCAGTACTTC.

About this clone itself: Other nucleotide sequences in the sample specify the same CDR3. J is TRBJ1-5 and V is TRBV5-1; D is unresolved. This CDR3 comprises 14 residues. CDR1 and CDR2 from the germline V gene are SGHRS and YFSETQ. Trimming shortened V by 4 bases and J by 9 bases, and 17 bases separated the two germline ends. The CDR3 region has the DNA TGCGCCAGCAGCGTAGACGGTGGTTCGGGGCCCCAGCATTTT. Its protein is CASSVDGGSGPQHF. The variable domain in full, with the rest retrieved from reference TRBV5-1 and TRBJ1-5, is KAGVTQTPRYLIKTRGQQVTLSCSPISGHRSVSWYQQTPGQGLQFLFEYFSETQRNKGNFPGRFSGRQFSNSRSEMNVSTLELGDSALYLCASSVDGGSGPQHFGDGTRLSIL.

About this clone itself: At one of its ends the junction is not consistent with the germline gene, which may arise from a read error. Other nucleotide sequences from this sample produce the same CDR3. This chain connects TRBV15 to TRBJ1-6, with D possibly TRBD1 on 5 matching bases. Germline-derived CDR1 and CDR2 are LNHNV and YYDKDF (reference sequence). CDR3 length: 17 residues. This CDR3 reads CATSRAFWGTSNSPLHF. The CDR3 DNA reads as TGTGCCACCAGCAGAGCTTTCTGGGGCACAAGTAATTCCCCCCTCCACTTT. The full variable domain, in which reference TRBV15 and TRBJ1-6 provide the parts outside the CDR3, is DAMVIQNPRYQVTQFGKPVTLSCSQTLNHNVMYWYQQKSSQAPKLLFHYYDKDFNNEADTPDNFQSRRPNTSFCFLDIRSPGLGDTAMYLCATSRAFWGTSNSPLHFGNGTRLTVT.